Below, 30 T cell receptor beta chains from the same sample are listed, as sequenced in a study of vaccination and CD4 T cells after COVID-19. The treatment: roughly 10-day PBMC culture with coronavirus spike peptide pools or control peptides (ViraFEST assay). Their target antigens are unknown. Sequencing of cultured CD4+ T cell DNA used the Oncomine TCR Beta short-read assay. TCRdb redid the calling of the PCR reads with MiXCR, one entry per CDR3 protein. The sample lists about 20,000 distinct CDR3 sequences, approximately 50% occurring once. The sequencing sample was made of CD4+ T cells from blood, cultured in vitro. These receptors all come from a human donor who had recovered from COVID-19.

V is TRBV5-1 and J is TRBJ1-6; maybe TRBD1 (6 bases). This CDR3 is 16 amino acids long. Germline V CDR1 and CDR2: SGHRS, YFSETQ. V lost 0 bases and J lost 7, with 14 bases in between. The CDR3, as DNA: TGCGCCAGCAGCTTGGGGGAAGGGACACCCAATTCACCCCTCCACTTT. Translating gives CASSLGEGTPNSPLHF. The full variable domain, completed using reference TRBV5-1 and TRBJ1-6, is KAGVTQTPRYLIKTRGQQVTLSCSPISGHRSVSWYQQTPGQGLQFLFEYFSETQRNKGNFPGRFSGRQFSNSRSEMNVSTLELGDSALYLCASSLGEGTPNSPLHFGNGTRLTVT.

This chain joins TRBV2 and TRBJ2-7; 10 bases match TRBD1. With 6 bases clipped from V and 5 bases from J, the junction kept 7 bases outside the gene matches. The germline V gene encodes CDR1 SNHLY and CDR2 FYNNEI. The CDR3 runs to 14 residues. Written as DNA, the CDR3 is TGTGCCAGCAGGGCCGACAGGGGGCTCGACGAGCAGTACTTC. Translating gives CASRADRGLDEQYF.

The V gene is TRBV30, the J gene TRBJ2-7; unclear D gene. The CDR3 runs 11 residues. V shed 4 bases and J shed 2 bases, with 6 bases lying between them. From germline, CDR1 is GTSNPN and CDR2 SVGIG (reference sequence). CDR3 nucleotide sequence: TGTGCCTGGACCTTAGCCTACGAGCAGTACTTC. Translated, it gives CAWTLAYEQYF.

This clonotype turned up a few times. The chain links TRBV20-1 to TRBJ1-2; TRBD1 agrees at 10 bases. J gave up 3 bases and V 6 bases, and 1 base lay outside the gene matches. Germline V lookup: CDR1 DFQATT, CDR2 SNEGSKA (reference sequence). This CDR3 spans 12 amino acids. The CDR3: CSADRGDYGYTF. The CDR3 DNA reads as TGCAGTGCGGACAGGGGGGACTATGGCTACACCTTC.

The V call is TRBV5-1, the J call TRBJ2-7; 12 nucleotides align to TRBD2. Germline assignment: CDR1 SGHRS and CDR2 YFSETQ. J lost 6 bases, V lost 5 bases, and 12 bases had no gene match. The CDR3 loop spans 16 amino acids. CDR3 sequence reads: CASSPAASGRAGEQYF. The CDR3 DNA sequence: TGCGCCAGCAGTCCGGCGGCTAGCGGGAGGGCGGGCGAGCAGTACTTC.

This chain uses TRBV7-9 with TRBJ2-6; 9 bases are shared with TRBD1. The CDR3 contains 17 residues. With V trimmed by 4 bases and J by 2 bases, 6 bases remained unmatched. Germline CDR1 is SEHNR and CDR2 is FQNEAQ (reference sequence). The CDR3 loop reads CASSSDRGTPGANVLTF. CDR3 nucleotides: TGTGCCAGCAGCTCAGACAGGGGGACCCCTGGGGCCAACGTCCTGACTTTC.

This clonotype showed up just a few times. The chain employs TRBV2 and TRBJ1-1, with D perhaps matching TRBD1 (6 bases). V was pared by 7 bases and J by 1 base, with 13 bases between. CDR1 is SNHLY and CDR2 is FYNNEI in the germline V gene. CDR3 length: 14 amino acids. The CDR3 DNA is TGTGCCAGCACCTGGGACATCTCGAACACTGAAGCTTTCTTT. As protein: CASTWDISNTEAFF.

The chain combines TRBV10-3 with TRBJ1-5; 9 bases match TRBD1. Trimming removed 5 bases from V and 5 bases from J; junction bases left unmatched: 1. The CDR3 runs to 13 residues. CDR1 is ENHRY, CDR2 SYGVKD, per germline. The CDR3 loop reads CAISRDRDQPQHF. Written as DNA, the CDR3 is TGTGCCATCAGTCGGGACAGGGATCAGCCCCAGCATTTT.

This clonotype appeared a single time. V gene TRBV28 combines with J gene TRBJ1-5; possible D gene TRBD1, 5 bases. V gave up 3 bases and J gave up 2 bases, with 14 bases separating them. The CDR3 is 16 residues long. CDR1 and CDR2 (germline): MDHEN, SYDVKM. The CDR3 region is CASSLGGWRGNQPQHF. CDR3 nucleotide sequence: TGTGCCAGCAGTTTGGGGGGGTGGCGTGGCAATCAGCCCCAGCATTTT.

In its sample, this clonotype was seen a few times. The CDR3 is CASHPRGPSYNEQFF. The CDR3 DNA reads as TGTGCCAGCCACCCCAGGGGGCCCTCCTACAATGAGCAGTTCTTC. V usage is TRBV6-1 and J usage is TRBJ2-1; 8 nucleotides match TRBD1. CDR1 and CDR2 from the germline V gene are MNHNS and SASEGT. The CDR3 length is 15 residues. Trimming took 8 bases from V and 0 from J; bases not matched to a gene: 6.

CDR3 region: CASSQGPGGGETQYF. In DNA form, the CDR3 reads TGTGCCAGTAGTCAAGGCCCAGGGGGGGGGGAGACCCAGTACTTC. V usage is TRBV19 and J usage is TRBJ2-5; D possibly uses TRBD1 or TRBD2 (7 bases each). Germline V CDR1 and CDR2: LNHDA, SQIVND (reference sequence). The V gene lost 5 bases and the J gene lost 5 bases, with 18 bases spanning the gap. The length of the CDR3 is 15 residues.

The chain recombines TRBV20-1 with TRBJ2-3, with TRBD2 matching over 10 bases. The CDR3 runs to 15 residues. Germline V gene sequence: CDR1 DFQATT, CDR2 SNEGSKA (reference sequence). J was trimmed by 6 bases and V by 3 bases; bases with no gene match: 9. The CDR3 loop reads CSASPSSGSGDTQYF. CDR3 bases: TGCAGTGCTAGTCCCTCTAGCGGGAGCGGGGATACGCAGTATTTT.

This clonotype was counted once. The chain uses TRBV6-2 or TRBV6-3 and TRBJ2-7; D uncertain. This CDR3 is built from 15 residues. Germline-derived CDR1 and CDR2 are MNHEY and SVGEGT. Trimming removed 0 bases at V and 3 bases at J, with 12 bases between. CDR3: CASSYSIQTYYEQYF. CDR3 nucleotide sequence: TGTGCCAGCAGTTACTCGATCCAGACCTACTACGAGCAGTACTTC.

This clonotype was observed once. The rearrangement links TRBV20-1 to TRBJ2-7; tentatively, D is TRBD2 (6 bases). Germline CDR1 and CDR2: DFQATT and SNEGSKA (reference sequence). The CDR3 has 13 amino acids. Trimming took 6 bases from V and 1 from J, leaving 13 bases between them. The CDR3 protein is CSAVRDSSYEQYF. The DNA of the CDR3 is TGCAGTGCGGTCCGGGACTCGTCCTACGAGCAGTACTTC.

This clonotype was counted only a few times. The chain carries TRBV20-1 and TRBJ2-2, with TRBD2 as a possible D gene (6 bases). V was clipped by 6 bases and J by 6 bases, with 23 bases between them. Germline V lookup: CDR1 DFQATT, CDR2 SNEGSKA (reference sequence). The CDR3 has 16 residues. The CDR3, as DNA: TGCAGTGCCCCTCTATGGGGCGGGGTGGGGTCCGGGGAGCTGTTTTTT. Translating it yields CSAPLWGGVGSGELFF.

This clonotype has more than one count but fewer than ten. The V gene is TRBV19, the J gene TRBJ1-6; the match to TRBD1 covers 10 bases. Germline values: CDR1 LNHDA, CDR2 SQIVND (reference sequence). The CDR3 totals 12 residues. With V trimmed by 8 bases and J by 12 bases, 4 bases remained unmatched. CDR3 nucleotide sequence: TGTGCCAGTGGGGACAGGGGAGGACCCCTCCACTTT. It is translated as CASGDRGGPLHF.

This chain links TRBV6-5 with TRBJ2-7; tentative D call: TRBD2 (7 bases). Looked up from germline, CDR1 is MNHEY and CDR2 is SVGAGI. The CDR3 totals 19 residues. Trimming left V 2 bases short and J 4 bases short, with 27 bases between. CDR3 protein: CASSYKRGGVASGFYEQYF. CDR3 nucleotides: TGTGCCAGCAGTTACAAAAGGGGGGGAGTGGCTAGCGGATTTTACGAGCAGTACTTC.

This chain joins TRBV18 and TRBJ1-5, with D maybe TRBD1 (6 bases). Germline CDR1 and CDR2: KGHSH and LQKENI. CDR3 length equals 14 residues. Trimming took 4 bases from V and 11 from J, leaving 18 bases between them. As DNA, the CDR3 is TGTGCCAGCTCACTTCAGGGGCCCCGGGGAGCCCAGCATTTT. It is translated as CASSLQGPRGAQHF. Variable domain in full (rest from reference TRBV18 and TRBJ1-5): NAGVMQNPRHLVRRRGQEARLRCSPMKGHSHVYWYRQLPEEGLKFMVYLQKENIIDESGMPKERFSAEFPKEGPSILRIQQVVRGDSAAYFCASSLQGPRGAQHFGDGTRLSIL.

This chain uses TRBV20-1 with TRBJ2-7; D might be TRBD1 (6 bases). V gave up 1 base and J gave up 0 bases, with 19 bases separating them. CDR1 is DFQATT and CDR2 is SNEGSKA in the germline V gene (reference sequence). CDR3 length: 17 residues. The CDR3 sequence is CSARGLEEGVSSYEQYF. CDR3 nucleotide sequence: TGCAGTGCTAGAGGGCTAGAAGAGGGGGTGAGCTCCTACGAGCAGTACTTC.

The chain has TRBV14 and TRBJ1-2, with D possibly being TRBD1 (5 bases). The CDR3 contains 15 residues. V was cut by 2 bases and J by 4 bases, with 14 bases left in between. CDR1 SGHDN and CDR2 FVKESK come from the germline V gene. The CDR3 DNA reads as TGTGCCAGCAGCCAACCCGGGACCCTTTCCTATGGCTACACCTTC. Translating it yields CASSQPGTLSYGYTF.

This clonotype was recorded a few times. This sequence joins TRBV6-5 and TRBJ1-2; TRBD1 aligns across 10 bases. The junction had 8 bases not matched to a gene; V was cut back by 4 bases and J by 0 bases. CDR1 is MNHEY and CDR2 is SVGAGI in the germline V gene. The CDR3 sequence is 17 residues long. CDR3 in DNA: TGTGCCAGCAGTTCCCTGGGACAGGGGACTTCTAACTATGGCTACACCTTC. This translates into CASSSLGQGTSNYGYTF.

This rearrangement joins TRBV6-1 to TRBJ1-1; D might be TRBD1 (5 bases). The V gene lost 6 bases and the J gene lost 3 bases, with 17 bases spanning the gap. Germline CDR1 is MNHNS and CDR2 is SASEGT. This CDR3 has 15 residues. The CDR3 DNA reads TGTGCCAGCAGCTCACCTCAGGGTTGGGACACTGAAGCTTTCTTT. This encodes CASSSPQGWDTEAFF.

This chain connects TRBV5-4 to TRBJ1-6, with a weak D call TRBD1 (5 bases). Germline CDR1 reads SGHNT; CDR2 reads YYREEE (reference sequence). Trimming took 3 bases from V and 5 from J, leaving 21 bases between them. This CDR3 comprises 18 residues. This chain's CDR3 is CASSYLGTLTGNNSPLHF. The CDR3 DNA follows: TGTGCCAGCAGCTACCTCGGGACCTTGACTGGGAATAATTCACCCCTCCACTTT.

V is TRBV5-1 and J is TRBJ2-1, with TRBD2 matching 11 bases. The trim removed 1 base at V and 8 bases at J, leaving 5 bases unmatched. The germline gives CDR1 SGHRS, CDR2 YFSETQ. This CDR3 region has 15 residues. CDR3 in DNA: TGCGCCAGCAGCTTGACTAGCGGGAGTTACGATGAGCAGTTCTTC. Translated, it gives CASSLTSGSYDEQFF.

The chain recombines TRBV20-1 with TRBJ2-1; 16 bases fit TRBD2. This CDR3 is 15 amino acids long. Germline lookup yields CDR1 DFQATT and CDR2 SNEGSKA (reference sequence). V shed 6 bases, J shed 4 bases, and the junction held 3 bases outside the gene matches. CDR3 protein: CSAGTSGRGYNEQFF. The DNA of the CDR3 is TGCAGTGCAGGGACTAGCGGGAGGGGTTACAATGAGCAGTTCTTC.

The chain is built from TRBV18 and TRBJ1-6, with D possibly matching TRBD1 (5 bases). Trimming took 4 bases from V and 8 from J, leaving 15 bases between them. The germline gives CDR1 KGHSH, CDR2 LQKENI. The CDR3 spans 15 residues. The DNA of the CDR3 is TGTGCCAGCTCACGCCTACGGGACCGATATTCACCCCTCCACTTT. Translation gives CASSRLRDRYSPLHF.

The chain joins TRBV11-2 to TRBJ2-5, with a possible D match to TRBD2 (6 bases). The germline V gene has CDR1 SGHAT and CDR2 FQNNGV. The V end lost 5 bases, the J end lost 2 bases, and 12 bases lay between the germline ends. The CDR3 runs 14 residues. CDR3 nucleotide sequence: TGTGCCAGCAGCCCCCTCCGGGGGCAAGAGACCCAGTACTTC. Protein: CASSPLRGQETQYF.

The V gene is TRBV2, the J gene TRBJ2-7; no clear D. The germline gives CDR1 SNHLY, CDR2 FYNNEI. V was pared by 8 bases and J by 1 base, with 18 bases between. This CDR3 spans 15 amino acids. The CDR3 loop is CASRRALTMSYEQYF. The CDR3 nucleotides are TGTGCCAGCCGACGGGCCCTGACAATGTCCTACGAGCAGTACTTC.

The CDR3 sequence: CASSPPGQGATGELFF. CDR3 nucleotide sequence: TGTGCCAGCAGCCCACCGGGACAGGGGGCCACCGGGGAGCTGTTTTTT. This chain connects TRBV11-2 to TRBJ2-2, with TRBD1 identical over 12 bases. J gave up 4 bases and V 5 bases, and 5 bases lay outside the gene matches. CDR3 length: 16 residues. Germline CDR1 SGHAT, CDR2 FQNNGV.

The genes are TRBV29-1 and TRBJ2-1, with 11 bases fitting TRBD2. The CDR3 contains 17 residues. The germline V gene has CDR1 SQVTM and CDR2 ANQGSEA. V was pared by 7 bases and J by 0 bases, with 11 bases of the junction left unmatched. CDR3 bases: TGCAGCGCAGCCGGGACTAGCGGTAGGAGCTCCTACAATGAGCAGTTCTTC. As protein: CSAAGTSGRSSYNEQFF.